This T cell receptor beta chain was identified during a study of shared clonotypes between healthy human individuals. Study-level points and caveats: Represented genetic and exposure-history diversity was restricted by having few donors.

This CDR3 comprises 13 residues. Germline CDR1 and CDR2: SGHTS and YDEGEE. The data were produced by immunoSEQ multiplex PCR, yet TCRdb's version contains in-frame clones alone and is incomplete. The sample lists some 490,000 clones, approximately 81% occurring once. With regard to this clone: Its antigen is undetermined. A read error is the likely source, as a far larger clone sits one nucleotide away.

The sequence derives from a woman in her thirties or forties in good health. Some clones in this sample may be carry-over from other donors' samples. The chain employs TRBV5-8 and TRBJ1-1; D unclear. Sequences were obtained from PBMCs. CDR3 nucleotides: TGTGACAGCAGTTCCACATCGAACACTGAAGCTTTCTTT. Translated: CDSSSTSNTEAFF.